This section outlines one T cell receptor (beta chain) sequence together with its context. Its antigen is unidentified. This entry comes from a study of beta chain features in type 1 diabetes. As for the study in general: In age, gender and cell yields, patients were similar to healthy donors. Study results and caveats: The naive, central memory and Treg TCRB repertoires looked more alike in patients than they did in healthy donors. Researchers cautioned that cDNA sequencing could over-represent cells with high TCR expression. In these data, an HLA type influence on TCRB rearrangement remained unresolved.

The CDR3 has 10 residues. The ends were cut back, 4 bases at V and 11 bases at J, with 11 bases in the middle. The germline gives CDR1 SQVTM, CDR2 ANQGSEA. Isolated RNA was reverse transcribed in full, so expressed TCRB transcripts were sequenced. Method: immunoSEQ multiplex PCR; TCRdb's copy keeps in-frame clones and lacks some. Among 450,000 to 600,000 clones, roughly 31% were seen once, and the ten largest hold 0.05% to 0.065%. This TCR was recovered from a man between 18 and 35 years old in good health. This chain links TRBV29-1 with TRBJ1-1; the D gene is possibly TRBD1 (6 bases). The sequenced sample was naive CD4+ T cells from blood. DNA of the CDR3: TGCAGCGTTGGGGGGCTGGGGGCTTTCTTT. Its protein is CSVGGLGAFF.